Presented here are 23 T cell receptor beta chains from one specimen sequenced in a study of patients and donors after allogeneic stem cell transplantation. MiXCR was run by TCRdb on the RT-PCR reads, yielding one entry per CDR3 protein. The sample yields some 200,000 distinct CDR3 sequences, roughly two fifths seen once. Sequenced input: blood, either unsorted or a sorted T cell fraction (not recorded which). These receptors all stem from a human donor who was either an allogeneic HSCT recipient or a stem cell or donor lymphocyte infusion donor (not recorded which). It is not recorded whose cells these are; they may come from a transplant donor.

In its sample, this clonotype was seen a few times. J is TRBJ2-1 and V is TRBV5-1; D not certain. This CDR3 has 16 amino acids. Germline assignment: CDR1 SGHRS and CDR2 YFSETQ. V lost 0 bases and J lost 0, with 10 bases in between. CDR3: CASSLGSVSSYNEQFF. Here the CDR3 DNA reads TGCGCCAGCAGCTTGGGCAGCGTTAGCTCCTACAATGAGCAGTTCTTC.

This chain uses TRBV3-1 with TRBJ2-3, with 12 bases identical to TRBD2. Germline loops: CDR1 LGHDT, CDR2 YNNKEL (reference sequence). V dropped 0 bases and J dropped 4; count of bases not matched to a gene: 2. This CDR3 comprises 16 residues. CDR3 loop: CASSQDLAGGADTQYF. In nucleotides, the CDR3 is TGTGCCAGCAGCCAAGACCTAGCGGGAGGGGCAGATACGCAGTATTTT.

This chain links TRBV20-1 with TRBJ2-3; 10 nucleotides match TRBD1. The CDR3 runs 15 residues. From germline, CDR1 is DFQATT and CDR2 SNEGSKA (reference sequence). V trimming: 5 bases; J trimming: 5 bases; junction bases outside the gene matches: 10. The DNA for the CDR3 is TGCAGTGCTTTCAGGACAGGGACAGGGGAAGATACGCAGTATTTT. Protein sequence: CSAFRTGTGEDTQYF.

The rearrangement links TRBV7-2 to TRBJ1-1; 8 positions agree with TRBD1. The CDR3 totals 17 residues. CDR1 and CDR2 from the germline V gene are SGHTA and FQGNSA. V shed 3 bases and J 3 bases; nucleotides not matched to a gene: 12. The CDR3 spells CASSFYSDRAVHTEAFF. CDR3 DNA sequence: TGTGCCAGCAGCTTTTATTCGGACAGGGCGGTCCACACTGAAGCTTTCTTT.

This clonotype has just a few counts. The chain joins TRBV20-1 to TRBJ1-2; perhaps TRBD1 as D (6 bases). CDR1 and CDR2 (germline): DFQATT, SNEGSKA (reference sequence). V was shortened by 6 bases and J by 5 bases, with 19 bases between the two germline ends. The CDR3 length is 14 residues. Here the CDR3 DNA reads TGCAGTGCCTTGGGCCGGCAGGGGTGGTATGGCTACACCTTC. This sequence encodes CSALGRQGWYGYTF.

The table lists this clonotype with many counts. This chain links TRBV12-3 or TRBV12-4 with TRBJ1-1; D is uncertain. The germline V and J ends were trimmed by 3 bases and 0 bases, with 14 bases remaining between them. The CDR3 is 16 amino acids. CDR3 DNA: TGTGCCAGCAGTTTGGGGATAGGGCCTATGAACACTGAAGCTTTCTTT. This gives the protein CASSLGIGPMNTEAFF.

Here the CDR3 DNA reads TGTGCCAGCAGTGAGGCCAGGGGCACTGAAGCTTTCTTT. Translation gives CASSEARGTEAFF. This rearrangement joins TRBV6-4 to TRBJ1-1, with a possible D match to TRBD1 (6 bases). This CDR3 has 13 amino acids. Germline V gene data show CDR1 as MRHNA and CDR2 as SNTAGT. Trimming shortened V by 3 bases and J by 4 bases, and 9 bases separated the two germline ends.

The chain uses TRBV2 and TRBJ1-1; D gene unclear. V gave up 4 bases and J gave up 7 bases, with 22 bases separating them. Germline CDR1 SNHLY, CDR2 FYNNEI. This CDR3 is built from 16 residues. The CDR3 is CASSAQSLTAGSEAFF. The CDR3 bases are TGTGCCAGCAGTGCTCAGTCGTTGACCGCGGGGAGTGAAGCTTTCTTT.

This chain links TRBV4-3 with TRBJ2-2; 7 bases match TRBD2. Trimming removed 1 base from V and 5 bases from J; junction bases left unmatched: 16. CDR3 length: 19 amino acids. CDR1 is LGHNA, CDR2 YSLEER, per germline. The CDR3 spells CASSQAATIGLVGTGELFF. CDR3 nucleotide sequence: TGCGCCAGCAGCCAAGCCGCTACGATAGGACTAGTTGGGACCGGGGAGCTGTTTTTT.

The rearrangement links TRBV28 to TRBJ1-1; perhaps TRBD1 as D (6 bases). Germline V gene data show CDR1 as MDHEN and CDR2 as SYDVKM. CDR3 length: 15 residues. Trimming removed 5 bases from V and 4 bases from J, with 17 bases in between. The CDR3 is CASSILQGGGTEAFF. For the CDR3, the DNA is TGTGCCAGCAGTATCCTACAGGGAGGAGGCACTGAAGCTTTCTTT.

This clonotype appeared a few times. V gene TRBV7-2 combines with J gene TRBJ1-2; D perhaps matches TRBD1 (6 bases). The CDR3 loop spans 16 amino acids. CDR1 and CDR2 (germline): SGHTA, FQGNSA. V lost 1 base to trimming and J lost 5 bases, with 17 bases between them. For the CDR3, the DNA is TGTGCCAGCAGCTTAGGCCCAGGGGAGTCCGGTTATGGCTACACCTTC. It codes for CASSLGPGESGYGYTF.

This clonotype appeared a few times. This chain connects TRBV12-3 or TRBV12-4 to TRBJ2-3; TRBD2 matches at 16 bases. The length of the CDR3 is 17 residues. V lost 5 bases to trimming and J lost 3 bases; unmatched junction nucleotides: 5. CDR3 nucleotide sequence: TGTGCCAGCAGTGAACCGGGACTAGCGGGAGGGACAGATACGCAGTATTTT. The encoded protein is CASSEPGLAGGTDTQYF.

This chain uses TRBV29-1 with TRBJ1-4; D is unresolved. The CDR3 consists of 10 residues. The germline CDR1 and CDR2 sequences are SQVTM and ANQGSEA. V gave up 5 bases and J gave up 8 bases, with 6 bases separating them. CDR3 in amino acids: CSVRQEKLFF. The CDR3 nucleotides read TGCAGCGTTCGGCAGGAAAAACTGTTTTTT.

The V gene is TRBV6-5, the J gene TRBJ1-1; D uncertain. The CDR3 spans 14 residues. Trimming shortened V by 6 bases and J by 8 bases, and 19 bases separated the two germline ends. Germline V gene sequence: CDR1 MNHEY, CDR2 SVGAGI. The CDR3 DNA sequence: TGTGCCAGCAGGCCCGGACTGTCCCTAATAGAAGCTTTCTTT. Protein product: CASRPGLSLIEAFF.

This chain connects TRBV6-1 to TRBJ1-1; D might be TRBD1 (6 bases). With 6 bases removed from V and 0 bases from J, the gap between germline ends came to 14 bases. CDR3 length equals 15 residues. CDR1 MNHNS and CDR2 SASEGT come from the germline V gene. As DNA, the CDR3 is TGTGCCAGCAGAGGACAGCGTTTCATGAACACTGAAGCTTTCTTT. This translates into CASRGQRFMNTEAFF.

The genes are TRBV5-6 and TRBJ1-2, with unresolved D. With 5 bases removed from V and 12 bases from J, the gap between germline ends came to 17 bases. CDR3 length: 12 residues. The germline gives CDR1 SGHDT, CDR2 YYEEEE. CDR3 sequence: CASRGREASDTF. The CDR3 DNA reads TGTGCCAGCAGGGGCCGGGAGGCCTCTGACACCTTC.

The V and J genes are TRBV18 and TRBJ1-5, with TRBD1 matching 11 bases. Per the germline V gene, CDR1 is KGHSH and CDR2 is LQKENI. The V segment lost 5 bases and the J segment 6 bases; nucleotides outside the gene matches: 0. The CDR3 has 13 residues. CDR3: CASSGTGGQPQHF. The DNA for the CDR3 is TGTGCCAGCTCAGGGACAGGGGGTCAGCCCCAGCATTTT. Variable domain in full (rest from reference TRBV18 and TRBJ1-5): NAGVMQNPRHLVRRRGQEARLRCSPMKGHSHVYWYRQLPEEGLKFMVYLQKENIIDESGMPKERFSAEFPKEGPSILRIQQVVRGDSAAYFCASSGTGGQPQHFGDGTRLSIL.

This clonotype was picked up a small number of times. The rearrangement uses TRBV20-1 and TRBJ1-6, with TRBD1 matching 8 bases. V gave up 6 bases and J gave up 7 bases; unmatched junction bases: 5. Germline CDR1 and CDR2: DFQATT and SNEGSKA (reference sequence). CDR3 size: 13 residues. Here the CDR3 DNA reads TGCAGTGCCGGACAGGGCGGCAATTCACCCCTCCACTTT. It specifies CSAGQGGNSPLHF.

The CDR3 sequence: CASSDYRGGYGYTF. DNA for the CDR3: TGTGCCAGTAGCGATTACAGGGGCGGCTATGGCTACACCTTC. V usage is TRBV19 and J usage is TRBJ1-2, with TRBD1 identical over 7 bases. The length of the CDR3 is 14 residues. Germline CDR1 LNHDA, CDR2 SQIVND (reference sequence). V shed 6 bases and J 4 bases; nucleotides not matched to a gene: 8.

The table lists this clonotype with a count of one. The chain employs TRBV11-2 and TRBJ1-1; TRBD1 agrees at 9 bases. This CDR3 spans 17 amino acids. The V segment lost 1 base and the J segment 4 bases; nucleotides outside the gene matches: 10. The germline CDR1 and CDR2 sequences are SGHAT and FQNNGV. Here the CDR3 reads CASSLAQGAQLRTEAFF. The CDR3 DNA reads as TGTGCCAGCAGCTTAGCACAGGGGGCTCAGCTACGCACTGAAGCTTTCTTT.

This clonotype was detected a few times. The rearrangement uses TRBV15 and TRBJ2-1, with D perhaps TRBD1 (5 bases). The CDR3 has 16 amino acids. V lost 5 bases and J lost 1, with 15 bases in between. Per germline, CDR1 LNHNV and CDR2 YYDKDF (reference sequence). DNA for the CDR3: TGTGCCACCAGCCGCGGTCCGGACACTTCCTACAATGAGCAGTTCTTC. This encodes CATSRGPDTSYNEQFF.

This chain connects TRBV9 to TRBJ1-1, with 7 positions matching TRBD1. This CDR3 is 15 amino acids long. V lost 4 bases, J lost 5 bases, and 11 bases stayed unmatched. Germline V gives CDR1 SGDLS, CDR2 YYNGEE. The CDR3 spells CASSPQTGTGTEAFF. CDR3 DNA sequence: TGTGCCAGCAGCCCCCAGACAGGGACCGGTACTGAAGCTTTCTTT.

The chain is built from TRBV5-1 and TRBJ1-2; D is undetermined. Trimming stripped 3 bases from V and 3 bases from J, with 6 bases between. Germline CDR1 SGHRS, CDR2 YFSETQ. The CDR3 runs to 12 residues. CDR3 DNA: TGCGCCAGCAGCTATGGGGACTATGGCTACACCTTC. It translates to CASSYGDYGYTF.